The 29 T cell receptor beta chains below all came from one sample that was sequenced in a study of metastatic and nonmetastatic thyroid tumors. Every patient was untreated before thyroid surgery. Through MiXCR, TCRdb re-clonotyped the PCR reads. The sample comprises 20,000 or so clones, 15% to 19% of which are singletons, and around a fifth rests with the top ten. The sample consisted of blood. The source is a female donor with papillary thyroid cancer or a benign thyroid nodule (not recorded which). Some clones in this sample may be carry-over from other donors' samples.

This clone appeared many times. The CDR3 sequence: CASSPDGYYNEQFF. In DNA, the CDR3 is TGTGCCAGCAGCCCGGACGGCTACTACAATGAGCAGTTCTTC. The V and J genes are TRBV6-2 or TRBV6-3 and TRBJ2-1; no reliable D call. CDR1 and CDR2 from the germline V gene are MNHEY and SVGEGT. Trimming took off 6 bases at V and 3 bases at J, with 12 bases between the two ends. CDR3 size: 14 residues.

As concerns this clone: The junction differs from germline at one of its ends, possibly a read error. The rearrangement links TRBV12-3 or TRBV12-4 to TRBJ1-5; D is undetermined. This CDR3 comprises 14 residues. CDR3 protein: CASAPEGTNQPQHF. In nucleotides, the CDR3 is TGCGCCAGCGCCCCAGAAGGAACCAATCAGCCCCAGCATTTT.

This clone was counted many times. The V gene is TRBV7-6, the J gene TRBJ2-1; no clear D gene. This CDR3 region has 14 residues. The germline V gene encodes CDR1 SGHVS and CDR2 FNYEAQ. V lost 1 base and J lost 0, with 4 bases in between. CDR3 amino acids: CASSLGSSYNEQFF. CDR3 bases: TGTGCCAGCAGCTTAGGAAGCTCCTACAATGAGCAGTTCTTC.

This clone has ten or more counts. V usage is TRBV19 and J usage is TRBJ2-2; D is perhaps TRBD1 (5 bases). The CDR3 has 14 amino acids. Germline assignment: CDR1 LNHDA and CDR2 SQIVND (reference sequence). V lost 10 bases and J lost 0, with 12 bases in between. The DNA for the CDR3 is TGTGCCACCAGACAGCAAGCGAACACCGGGGAGCTGTTTTTT. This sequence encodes CATRQQANTGELFF.

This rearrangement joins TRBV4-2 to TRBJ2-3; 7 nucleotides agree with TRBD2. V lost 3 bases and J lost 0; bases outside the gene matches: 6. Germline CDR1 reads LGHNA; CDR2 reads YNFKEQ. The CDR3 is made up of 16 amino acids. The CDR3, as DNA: TGTGCCAGCAGCCAGCCGGGGGGATTGAGCACAGATACGCAGTATTTT. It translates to CASSQPGGLSTDTQYF.

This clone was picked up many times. This CDR3 is CASSGGGQDRLLAKNIQYF. The DNA for the CDR3 is TGTGCCAGTAGTGGGGGTGGGCAAGACAGGCTTCTAGCCAAAAACATTCAGTACTTC. The chain has TRBV19 and TRBJ2-4; possible D gene TRBD1, 6 bases. V lost 5 bases and J lost 0, with 23 bases in between. The CDR3 covers 19 residues. The germline V gene encodes CDR1 LNHDA and CDR2 SQIVND (reference sequence).

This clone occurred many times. In DNA form, the CDR3 reads TGTGCCAGCAGTGGGGCAGGGGGTTCCCTAGAGACCCAGTACTTC. Its protein is CASSGAGGSLETQYF. The chain carries TRBV2 and TRBJ2-5; TRBD1 aligns across 7 bases. This CDR3 is 15 amino acids long. The germline CDR1 and CDR2 sequences are SNHLY and FYNNEI. Germline trimming cut 4 bases from V and 4 bases from J; bases unmatched to any gene: 9.

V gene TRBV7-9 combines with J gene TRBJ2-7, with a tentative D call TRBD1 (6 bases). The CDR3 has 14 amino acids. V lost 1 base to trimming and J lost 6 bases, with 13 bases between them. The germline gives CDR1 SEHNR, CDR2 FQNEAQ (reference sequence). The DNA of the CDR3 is TGTGCCAGCAGCTTAGTTGTAGGGGGTGGCGAGCAGTACTTC. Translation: CASSLVVGGGEQYF. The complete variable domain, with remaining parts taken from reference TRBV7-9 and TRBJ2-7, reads DTGVSQNPRHKITKRGQNVTFRCDPISEHNRLYWYRQTLGQGPEFLTYFQNEAQLEKSRLLSDRFSAERPKGSFSTLEIQRTEQGDSAMYLCASSLVVGGGEQYFGPGTRLTVT.

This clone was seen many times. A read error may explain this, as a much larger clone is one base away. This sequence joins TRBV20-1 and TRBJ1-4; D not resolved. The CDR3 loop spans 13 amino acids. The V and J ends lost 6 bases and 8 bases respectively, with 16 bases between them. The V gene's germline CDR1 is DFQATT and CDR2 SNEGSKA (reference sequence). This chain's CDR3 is CSAPGLVQEKLFF. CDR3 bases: TGCAGTGCCCCCGGCTTGGTGCAGGAAAAACTGTTTTTT.

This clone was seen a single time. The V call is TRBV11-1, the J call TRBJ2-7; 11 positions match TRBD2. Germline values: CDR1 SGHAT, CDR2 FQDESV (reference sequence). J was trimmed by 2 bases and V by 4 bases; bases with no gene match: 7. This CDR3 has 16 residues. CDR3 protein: CASSSRGTSGAYEQYF. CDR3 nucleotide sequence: TGTGCCAGCAGCTCGCGGGGGACTAGCGGTGCCTACGAGCAGTACTTC.

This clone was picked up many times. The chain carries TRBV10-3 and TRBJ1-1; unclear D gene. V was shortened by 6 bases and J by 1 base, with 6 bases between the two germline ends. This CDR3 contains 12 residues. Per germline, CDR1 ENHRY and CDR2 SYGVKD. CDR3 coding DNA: TGTGCCATCAGACCTGGGAACACTGAAGCTTTCTTT. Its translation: CAIRPGNTEAFF.

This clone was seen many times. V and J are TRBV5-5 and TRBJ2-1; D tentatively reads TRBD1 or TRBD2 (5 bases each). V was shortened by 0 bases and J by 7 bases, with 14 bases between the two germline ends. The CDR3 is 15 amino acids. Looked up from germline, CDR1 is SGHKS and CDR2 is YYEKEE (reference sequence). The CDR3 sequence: CASSLVIGTENEQFF. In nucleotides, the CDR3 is TGTGCCAGCAGCTTGGTGATAGGGACGGAGAATGAGCAGTTCTTC.

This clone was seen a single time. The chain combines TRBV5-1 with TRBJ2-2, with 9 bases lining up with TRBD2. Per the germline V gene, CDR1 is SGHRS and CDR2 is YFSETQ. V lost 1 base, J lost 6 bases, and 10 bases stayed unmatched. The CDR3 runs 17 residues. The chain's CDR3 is CASSLKAGGSLPGELFF. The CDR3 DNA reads TGCGCCAGCAGCTTGAAAGCGGGAGGTAGTCTTCCCGGGGAGCTGTTTTTT. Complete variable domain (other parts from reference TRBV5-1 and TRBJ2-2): KAGVTQTPRYLIKTRGQQVTLSCSPISGHRSVSWYQQTPGQGLQFLFEYFSETQRNKGNFPGRFSGRQFSNSRSEMNVSTLELGDSALYLCASSLKAGGSLPGELFFGEGSRLTVL.

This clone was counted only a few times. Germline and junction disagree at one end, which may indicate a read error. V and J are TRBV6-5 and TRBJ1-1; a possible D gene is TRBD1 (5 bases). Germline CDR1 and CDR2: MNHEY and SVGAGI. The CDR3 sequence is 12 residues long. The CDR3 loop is CASSYSLGGSFF. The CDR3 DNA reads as TGTGCCAGCAGTTACTCGCTTGGGGGAAGCTTTTTT.

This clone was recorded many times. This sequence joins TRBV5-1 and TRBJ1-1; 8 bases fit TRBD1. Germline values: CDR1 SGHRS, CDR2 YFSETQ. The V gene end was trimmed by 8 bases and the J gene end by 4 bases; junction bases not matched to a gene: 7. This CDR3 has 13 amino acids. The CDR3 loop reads CASTGQGGTEAFF. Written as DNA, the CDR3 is TGCGCCAGTACTGGACAGGGTGGCACTGAAGCTTTCTTT.

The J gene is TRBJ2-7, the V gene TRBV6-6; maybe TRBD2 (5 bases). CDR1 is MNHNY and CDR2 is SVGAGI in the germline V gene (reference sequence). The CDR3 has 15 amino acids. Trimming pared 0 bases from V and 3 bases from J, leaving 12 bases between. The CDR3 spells CASSYSWVGVYEQYF. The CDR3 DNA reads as TGTGCCAGCAGTTACTCGTGGGTGGGAGTCTACGAGCAGTACTTC.

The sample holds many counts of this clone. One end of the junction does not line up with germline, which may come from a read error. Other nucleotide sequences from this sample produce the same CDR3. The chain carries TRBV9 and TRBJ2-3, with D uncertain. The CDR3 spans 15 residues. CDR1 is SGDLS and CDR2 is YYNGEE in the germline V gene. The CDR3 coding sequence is TGCGCCAGCACCAATGCACAGCACCGCACAGATACGCAGTATTTT. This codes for CASTNAQHRTDTQYF.

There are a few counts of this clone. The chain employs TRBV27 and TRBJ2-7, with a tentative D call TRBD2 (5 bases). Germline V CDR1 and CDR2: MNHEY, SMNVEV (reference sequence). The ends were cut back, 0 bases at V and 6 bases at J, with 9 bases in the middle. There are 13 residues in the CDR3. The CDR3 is CASSLSPSGEQYF. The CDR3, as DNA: TGTGCCAGCAGTTTATCCCCCAGCGGCGAGCAGTACTTC.

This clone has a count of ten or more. CDR3 residues: CASSSGPSSGSWGTDTQYF. In nucleotides, the CDR3 is TGTGCCAGCAGTTCCGGCCCCAGTAGCGGGAGCTGGGGCACAGATACGCAGTATTTT. The V call is TRBV28, the J call TRBJ2-3, with 9 positions matching TRBD2. The CDR3 contains 19 residues. The V and J ends lost 4 bases and 1 base, in that order; junction bases with no gene match: 15. Per germline, CDR1 MDHEN and CDR2 SYDVKM.

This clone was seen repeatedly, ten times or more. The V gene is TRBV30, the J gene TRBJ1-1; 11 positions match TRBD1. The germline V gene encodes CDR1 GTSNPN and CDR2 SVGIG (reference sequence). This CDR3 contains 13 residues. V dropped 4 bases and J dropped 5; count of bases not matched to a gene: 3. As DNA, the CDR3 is TGTGCCTGGAAGGACAGGGGGCTTACTGAAGCTTTCTTT. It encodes CAWKDRGLTEAFF.

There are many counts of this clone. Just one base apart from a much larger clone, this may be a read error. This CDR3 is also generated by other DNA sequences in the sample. The CDR3 sequence: CASSLGYYYGYTF. The CDR3 coding sequence is TGCGCCAGCAGTTTAGGTTATTACTATGGCTACACCTTC. The gene calls are TRBV12-3 or TRBV12-4 and TRBJ1-2, with D hard to call. CDR3 length equals 13 residues.

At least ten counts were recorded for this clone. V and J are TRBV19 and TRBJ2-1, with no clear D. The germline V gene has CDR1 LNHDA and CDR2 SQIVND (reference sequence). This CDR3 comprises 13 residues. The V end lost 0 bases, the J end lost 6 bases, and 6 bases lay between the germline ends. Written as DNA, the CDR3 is TGTGCCAGTAGTATAGAACGGTCCAATGAGCAGTTCTTC. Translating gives CASSIERSNEQFF.

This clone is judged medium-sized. The CDR3 DNA reads TGTGCCAGCAGCGTCGGGTCTAGCAATCAGCCCCAGCATTTT. Translating it yields CASSVGSSNQPQHF. The chain joins TRBV28 to TRBJ1-5, with unresolved D. The CDR3 sequence is 14 residues long. CDR1 is MDHEN and CDR2 is SYDVKM in the germline V gene. Trimming took 6 bases from V and 0 from J, leaving 9 bases between them.

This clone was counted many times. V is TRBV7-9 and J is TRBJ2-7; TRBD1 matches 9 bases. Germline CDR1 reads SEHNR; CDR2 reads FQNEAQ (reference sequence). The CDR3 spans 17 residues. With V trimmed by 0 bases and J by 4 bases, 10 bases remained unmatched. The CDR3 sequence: CASSLAGAPGQGYEQYF. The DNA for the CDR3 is TGTGCCAGCAGCTTAGCTGGTGCCCCGGGACAGGGTTACGAGCAGTACTTC.

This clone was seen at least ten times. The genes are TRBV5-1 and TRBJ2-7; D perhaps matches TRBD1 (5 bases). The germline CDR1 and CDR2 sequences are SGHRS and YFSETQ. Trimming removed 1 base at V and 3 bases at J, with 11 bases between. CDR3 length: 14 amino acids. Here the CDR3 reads CASSLSQESYEQYF. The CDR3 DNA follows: TGCGCCAGCAGCTTGTCACAGGAAAGCTACGAGCAGTACTTC.

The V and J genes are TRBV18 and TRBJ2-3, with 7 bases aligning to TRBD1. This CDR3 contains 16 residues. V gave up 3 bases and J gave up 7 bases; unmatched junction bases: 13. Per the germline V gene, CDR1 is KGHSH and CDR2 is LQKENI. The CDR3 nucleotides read TGTGCCAGCTCACCCGGGAAGGACAGGTTCACTTATACGCAGTATTTT. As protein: CASSPGKDRFTYTQYF.

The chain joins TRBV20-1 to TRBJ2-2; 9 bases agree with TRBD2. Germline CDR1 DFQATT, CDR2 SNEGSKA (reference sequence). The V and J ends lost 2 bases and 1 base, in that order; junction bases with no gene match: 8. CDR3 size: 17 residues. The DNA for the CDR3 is TGCAGTGCTAGAATTCCGCGGGAGGGCCTGAACACCGGGGAGCTGTTTTTT. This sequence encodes CSARIPREGLNTGELFF.

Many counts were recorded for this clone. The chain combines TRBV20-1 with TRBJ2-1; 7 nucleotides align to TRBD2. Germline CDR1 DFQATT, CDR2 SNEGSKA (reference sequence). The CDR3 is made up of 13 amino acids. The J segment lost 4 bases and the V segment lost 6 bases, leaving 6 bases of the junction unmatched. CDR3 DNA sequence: TGCAGTGCAAAAAAGCGGGGATACAATGAGCAGTTCTTC. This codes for CSAKKRGYNEQFF.

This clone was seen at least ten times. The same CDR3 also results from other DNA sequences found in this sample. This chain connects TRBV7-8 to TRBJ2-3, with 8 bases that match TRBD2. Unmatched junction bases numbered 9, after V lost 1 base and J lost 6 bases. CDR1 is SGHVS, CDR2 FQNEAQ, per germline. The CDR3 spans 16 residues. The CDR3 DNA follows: TGTGCCAGCAGCTTAGGTCAAGCGGGAGCGACGGATACGCAGTATTTT. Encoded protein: CASSLGQAGATDTQYF.